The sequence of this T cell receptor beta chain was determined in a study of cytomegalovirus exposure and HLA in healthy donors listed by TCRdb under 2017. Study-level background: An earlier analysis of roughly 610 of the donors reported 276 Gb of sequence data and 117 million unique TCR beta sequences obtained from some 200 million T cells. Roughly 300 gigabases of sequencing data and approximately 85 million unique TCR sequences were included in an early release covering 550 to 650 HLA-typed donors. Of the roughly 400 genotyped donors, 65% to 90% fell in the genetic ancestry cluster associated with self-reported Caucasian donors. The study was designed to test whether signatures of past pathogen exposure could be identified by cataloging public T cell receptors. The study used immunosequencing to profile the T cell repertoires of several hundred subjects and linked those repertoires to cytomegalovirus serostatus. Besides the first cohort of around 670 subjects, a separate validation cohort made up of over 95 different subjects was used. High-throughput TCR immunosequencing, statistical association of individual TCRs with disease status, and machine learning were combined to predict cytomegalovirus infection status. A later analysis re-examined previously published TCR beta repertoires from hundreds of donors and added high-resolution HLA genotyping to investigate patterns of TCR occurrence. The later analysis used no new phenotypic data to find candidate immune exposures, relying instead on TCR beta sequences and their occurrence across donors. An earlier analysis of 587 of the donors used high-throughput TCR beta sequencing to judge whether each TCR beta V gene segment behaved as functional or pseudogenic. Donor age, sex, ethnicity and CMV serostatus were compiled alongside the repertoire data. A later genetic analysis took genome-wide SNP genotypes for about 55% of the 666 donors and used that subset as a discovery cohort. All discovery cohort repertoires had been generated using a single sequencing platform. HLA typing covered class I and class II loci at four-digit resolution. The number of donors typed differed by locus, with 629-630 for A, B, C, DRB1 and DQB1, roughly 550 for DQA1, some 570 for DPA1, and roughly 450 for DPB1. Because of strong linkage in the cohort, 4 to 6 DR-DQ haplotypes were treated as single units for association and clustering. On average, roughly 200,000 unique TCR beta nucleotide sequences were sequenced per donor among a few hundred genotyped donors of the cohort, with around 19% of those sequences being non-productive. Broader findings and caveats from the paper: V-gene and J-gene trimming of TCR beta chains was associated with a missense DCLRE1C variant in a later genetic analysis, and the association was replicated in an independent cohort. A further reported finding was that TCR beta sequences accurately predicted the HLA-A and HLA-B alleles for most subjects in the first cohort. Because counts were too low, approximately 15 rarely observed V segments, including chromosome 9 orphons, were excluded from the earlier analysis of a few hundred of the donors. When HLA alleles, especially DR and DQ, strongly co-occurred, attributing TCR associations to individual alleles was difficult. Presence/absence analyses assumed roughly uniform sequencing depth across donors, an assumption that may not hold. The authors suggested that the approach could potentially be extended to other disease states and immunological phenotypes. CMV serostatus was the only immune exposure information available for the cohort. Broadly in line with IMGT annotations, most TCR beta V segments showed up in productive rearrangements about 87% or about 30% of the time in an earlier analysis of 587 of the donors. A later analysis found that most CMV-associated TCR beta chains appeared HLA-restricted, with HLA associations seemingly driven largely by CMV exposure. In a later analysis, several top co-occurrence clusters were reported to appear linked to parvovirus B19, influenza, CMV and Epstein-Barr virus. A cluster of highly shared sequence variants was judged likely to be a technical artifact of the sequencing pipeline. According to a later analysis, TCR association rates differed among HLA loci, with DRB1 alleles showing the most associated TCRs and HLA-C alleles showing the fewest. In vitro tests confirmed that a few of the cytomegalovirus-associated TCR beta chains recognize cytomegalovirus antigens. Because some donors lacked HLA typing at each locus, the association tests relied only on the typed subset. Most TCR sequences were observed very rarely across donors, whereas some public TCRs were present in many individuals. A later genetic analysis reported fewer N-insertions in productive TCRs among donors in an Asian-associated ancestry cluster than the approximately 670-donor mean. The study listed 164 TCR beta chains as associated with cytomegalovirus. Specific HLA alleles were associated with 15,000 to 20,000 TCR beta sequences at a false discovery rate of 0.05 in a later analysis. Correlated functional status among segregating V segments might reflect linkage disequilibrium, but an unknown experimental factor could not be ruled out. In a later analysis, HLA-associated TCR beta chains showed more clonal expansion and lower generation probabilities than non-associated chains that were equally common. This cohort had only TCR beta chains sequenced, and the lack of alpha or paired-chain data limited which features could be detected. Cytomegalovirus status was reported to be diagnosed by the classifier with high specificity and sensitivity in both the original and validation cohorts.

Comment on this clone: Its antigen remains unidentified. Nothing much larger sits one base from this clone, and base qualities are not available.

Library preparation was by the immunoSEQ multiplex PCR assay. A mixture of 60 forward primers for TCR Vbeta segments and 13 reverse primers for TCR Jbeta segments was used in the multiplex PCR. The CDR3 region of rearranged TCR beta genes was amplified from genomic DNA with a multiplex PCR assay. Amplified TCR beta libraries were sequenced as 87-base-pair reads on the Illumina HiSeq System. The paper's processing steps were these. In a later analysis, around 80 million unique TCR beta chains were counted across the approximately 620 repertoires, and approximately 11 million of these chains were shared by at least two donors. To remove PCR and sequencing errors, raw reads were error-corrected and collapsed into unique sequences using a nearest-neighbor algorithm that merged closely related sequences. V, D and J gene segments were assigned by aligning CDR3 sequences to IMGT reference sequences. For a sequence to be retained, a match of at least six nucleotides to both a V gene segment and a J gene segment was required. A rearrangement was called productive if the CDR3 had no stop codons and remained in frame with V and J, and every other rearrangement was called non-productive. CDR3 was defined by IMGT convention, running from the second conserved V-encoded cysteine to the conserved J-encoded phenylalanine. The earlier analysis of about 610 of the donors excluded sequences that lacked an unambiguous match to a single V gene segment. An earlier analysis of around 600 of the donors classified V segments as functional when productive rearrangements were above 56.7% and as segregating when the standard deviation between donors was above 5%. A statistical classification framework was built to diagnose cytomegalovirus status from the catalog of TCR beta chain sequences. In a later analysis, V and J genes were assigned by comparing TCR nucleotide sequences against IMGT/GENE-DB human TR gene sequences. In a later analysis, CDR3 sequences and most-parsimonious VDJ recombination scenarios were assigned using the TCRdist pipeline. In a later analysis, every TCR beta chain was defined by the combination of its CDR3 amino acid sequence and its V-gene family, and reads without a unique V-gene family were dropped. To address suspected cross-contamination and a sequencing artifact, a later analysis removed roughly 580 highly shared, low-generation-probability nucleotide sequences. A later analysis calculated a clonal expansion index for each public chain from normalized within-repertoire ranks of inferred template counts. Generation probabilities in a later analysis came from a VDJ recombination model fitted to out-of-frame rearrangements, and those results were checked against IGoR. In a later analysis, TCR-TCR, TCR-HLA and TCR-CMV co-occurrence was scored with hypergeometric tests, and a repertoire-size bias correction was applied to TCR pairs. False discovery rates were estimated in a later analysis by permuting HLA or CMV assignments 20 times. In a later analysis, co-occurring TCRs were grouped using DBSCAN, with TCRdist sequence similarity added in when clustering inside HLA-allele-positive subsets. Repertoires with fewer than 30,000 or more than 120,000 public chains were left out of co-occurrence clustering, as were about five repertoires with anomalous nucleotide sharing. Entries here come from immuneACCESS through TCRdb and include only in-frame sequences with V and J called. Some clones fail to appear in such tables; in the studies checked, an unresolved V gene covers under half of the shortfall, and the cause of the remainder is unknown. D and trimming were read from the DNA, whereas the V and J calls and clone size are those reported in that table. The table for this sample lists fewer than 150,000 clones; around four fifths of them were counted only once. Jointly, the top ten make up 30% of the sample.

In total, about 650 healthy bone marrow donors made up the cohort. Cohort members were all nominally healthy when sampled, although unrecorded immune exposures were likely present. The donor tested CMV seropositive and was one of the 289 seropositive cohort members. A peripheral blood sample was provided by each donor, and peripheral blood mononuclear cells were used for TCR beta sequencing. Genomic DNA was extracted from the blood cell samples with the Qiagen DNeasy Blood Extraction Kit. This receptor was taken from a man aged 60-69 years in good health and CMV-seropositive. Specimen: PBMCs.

The DNA sequence follows: TGTGCCGCGGGGCAGGCAGGCCAAGAGACCCAGTACTTC. Its amino acids are CAAGQAGQETQYF. This receptor chain uses TRBV6-6 and TRBJ2-5; TRBD2 might be the D gene, on 6 matching bases. Trimming costs V 11 bases and J 1 base, and their ends lie 14 bases apart. The CDR3 runs 13 amino acids, cysteine and phenylalanine included. The retained sequence is limited to the CDR3, 39 bases, with the frame set at the first base. Per the germline V gene (reference sequence), MNHNY is the CDR1 and SVGAGI is the CDR2.